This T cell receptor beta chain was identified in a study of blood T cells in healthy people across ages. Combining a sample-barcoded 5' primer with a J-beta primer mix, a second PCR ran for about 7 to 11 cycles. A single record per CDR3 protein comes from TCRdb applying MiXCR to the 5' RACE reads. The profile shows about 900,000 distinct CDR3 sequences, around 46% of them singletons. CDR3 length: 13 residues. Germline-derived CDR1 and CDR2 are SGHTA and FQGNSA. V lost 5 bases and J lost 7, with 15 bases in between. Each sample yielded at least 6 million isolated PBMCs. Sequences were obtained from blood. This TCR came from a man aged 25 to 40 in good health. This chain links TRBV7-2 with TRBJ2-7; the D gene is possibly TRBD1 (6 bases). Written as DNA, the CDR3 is TGTGCCAGCAGCCTGGGACATAATGGAGAGCAGTACTTC. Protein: CASSLGHNGEQYF.